Each of the 16 T cell receptor beta chains below was sequenced from the same sample in a study of shared clonotypes between healthy human individuals. The naive CD8 population came from CD45RO-negative cells selected for CCR7, without terminally differentiated effector memory CD45RA+ cells. TCRdb keeps only in-frame clones here, not all; method: immunoSEQ multiplex PCR. This table has over 2 million clones, around 96% appearing once. Sequenced input: naive CD8+ T cells sorted from blood. Receptor source: a man younger than 30 in good health.

The chain employs TRBV13 and TRBJ2-1, with TRBD2 as a possible D gene (6 bases). The CDR3 length is 13 residues. Trimming cost V 4 bases and J 9 bases, with 13 bases left between them. Germline V gene lookup returns CDR1 PRHDT and CDR2 FYEKMQ (reference sequence). The CDR3 DNA sequence: TGTGCCAGCAGCTCGGGACTTTCTAGTGAGCAGTTCTTC. Protein sequence: CASSSGLSSEQFF.

The rearrangement joins TRBV4-3 to TRBJ1-1; D uncertain. Germline loops: CDR1 LGHNA, CDR2 YSLEER. CDR3 size: 14 residues. Trimming took 1 base from V and 7 from J, leaving 13 bases between them. For the CDR3, the DNA is TGCGCCAGCAGCCAAGTAGGCCAGGTTTTTGAAGCTTTCTTT. Encoded protein: CASSQVGQVFEAFF.

This clone has just one count. This rearrangement joins TRBV21-1 to TRBJ1-2. TRBV21-1 is a documented pseudogene. The CDR3 totals 16 residues. CDR3 protein: CASSKHVRAFNYGYTF. The CDR3 DNA sequence: TGTGCCAGCAGCAAACATGTCCGGGCGTTCAACTATGGCTACACCTTC.

The V gene is TRBV4-1, the J gene TRBJ1-2; D is uncertain. Per germline, CDR1 MGHRA and CDR2 YSYEKL. The CDR3 has 16 residues. V lost 3 bases, J lost 5 bases, and 19 bases lay in between. Here the CDR3 DNA reads TGCGCCAGCAGCCAGATACTTTCTGAACTTGGATATGGCTACACCTTC. Amino acid sequence: CASSQILSELGYGYTF.

This chain links TRBV27 with TRBJ2-7, with 7 bases matching TRBD2. The CDR3 runs 14 residues. The germline V gene encodes CDR1 MNHEY and CDR2 SMNVEV (reference sequence). V shed 7 bases and J 6 bases; nucleotides not matched to a gene: 12. CDR3 amino acids: CASTELRGVGEQYF. CDR3 DNA sequence: TGTGCCAGCACCGAATTACGGGGGGTAGGCGAGCAGTACTTC.

This clone was seen a few times. This chain uses TRBV7-9 with TRBJ1-6; D perhaps matches TRBD1 (6 bases). Germline values: CDR1 SEHNR, CDR2 FQNEAQ (reference sequence). The V gene lost 5 bases and the J gene lost 8 bases, with 16 bases spanning the gap. This CDR3 has 15 residues. This CDR3 reads CASSNNRDFHSPLHF. The CDR3 DNA follows: TGTGCCAGCAGCAACAACAGGGATTTTCATTCACCCCTCCACTTT. The full variable domain, completed using reference TRBV7-9 and TRBJ1-6, is DTGVSQNPRHKITKRGQNVTFRCDPISEHNRLYWYRQTLGQGPEFLTYFQNEAQLEKSRLLSDRFSAERPKGSFSTLEIQRTEQGDSAMYLCASSNNRDFHSPLHFGNGTRLTVT.

The chain employs TRBV12-5 and TRBJ2-1; D gene ambiguous. This CDR3 spans 17 amino acids. V gave up 6 bases and J gave up 0 bases, with 18 bases separating them. From germline, CDR1 is LGHNT and CDR2 FRNRAP. The CDR3 region is CASGVNTNPSSYNEQFF. The DNA for the CDR3 is TGTGCTAGTGGGGTAAATACTAATCCCAGCTCCTACAATGAGCAGTTCTTC.

V gene TRBV28 combines with J gene TRBJ2-7; D could derive from TRBD1 or TRBD2 (6 bases each). Germline V gives CDR1 MDHEN, CDR2 SYDVKM. V lost 7 bases to trimming and J lost 4 bases, with 23 bases between them. This CDR3 is 16 amino acids long. The DNA of the CDR3 is TGTGCCAGCATCCCCGGTGGAGGGGGGAAGATATACGAGCAGTACTTC. It codes for CASIPGGGGKIYEQYF.

V usage is TRBV18 and J usage is TRBJ2-7, with D hard to call. V lost 0 bases, J lost 4 bases, and 13 bases lay in between. The CDR3 totals 15 residues. Germline CDR1 reads KGHSH; CDR2 reads LQKENI. CDR3 nucleotide sequence: TGTGCCAGCTCACCACCGCCACCGAGCCCTTACGAGCAGTACTTC. It codes for CASSPPPPSPYEQYF.

The CDR3 sequence is CASRQGMGTEAFF. Here the CDR3 DNA reads TGCGCCAGCAGACAGGGAATGGGCACTGAAGCTTTCTTT. V usage is TRBV10-1 and J usage is TRBJ1-1, with D maybe TRBD1 (6 bases). CDR1 is WNHNN, CDR2 SYGVQD, per germline (reference sequence). This CDR3 region has 13 residues. Trimming stripped 6 bases from V and 4 bases from J, with 12 bases between.

The genes are TRBV7-9 and TRBJ2-7; weak D call: TRBD1 (5 bases). The V and J ends lost 4 bases and 3 bases respectively, with 13 bases between them. Looked up from germline, CDR1 is SEHNR and CDR2 is FQNEAQ (reference sequence). The CDR3 is 14 residues long. CDR3 sequence reads: CASSSSQTVYEQYF. CDR3 coding DNA: TGTGCCAGCAGCTCGAGTCAGACAGTCTACGAGCAGTACTTC. Drawing the rest from reference TRBV7-9 and TRBJ2-7, the complete variable domain is DTGVSQNPRHKITKRGQNVTFRCDPISEHNRLYWYRQTLGQGPEFLTYFQNEAQLEKSRLLSDRFSAERPKGSFSTLEIQRTEQGDSAMYLCASSSSQTVYEQYFGPGTRLTVT.

This chain connects TRBV29-1 to TRBJ2-1; unclear D gene. Trimming cost V 7 bases and J 12 bases, with 13 bases left between them. The germline V gene has CDR1 SQVTM and CDR2 ANQGSEA. The CDR3 has 10 residues. Here the CDR3 reads CSAQATGQFF. CDR3 DNA sequence: TGCAGCGCCCAAGCCACGGGGCAGTTCTTC.

This clone was recorded once. The V gene is TRBV7-2, the J gene TRBJ1-1; D uncertain. Germline CDR1 is SGHTA and CDR2 is FQGNSA. V lost 1 base and J 3 bases, leaving 12 bases between the germline ends. The CDR3 is 15 residues long. As DNA, the CDR3 is TGTGCCAGCAGCTTAGGTAGCACTTTATACACTGAAGCTTTCTTT. Translated: CASSLGSTLYTEAFF.

This clone occurred once. The chain recombines TRBV5-6 with TRBJ2-3; 7 positions match TRBD1. Germline V gene sequence: CDR1 SGHDT, CDR2 YYEEEE. V was pared by 0 bases and J by 4 bases, with 8 bases of the junction left unmatched. This CDR3 comprises 16 residues. The CDR3 spells CASSLGTTGFSDTQYF. The CDR3 DNA reads TGTGCCAGCAGCTTGGGTACGACAGGGTTTTCAGATACGCAGTATTTT. Supplemented by reference TRBV5-6 and TRBJ2-3, the full variable domain reads DAGVTQSPTHLIKTRGQQVTLRCSPKSGHDTVSWYQQALGQGPQFIFQYYEEEERQRGNFPDRFSGHQFPNYSSELNVNALLLGDSALYLCASSLGTTGFSDTQYFGPGTRLTVL.

As for this clone: The sample has other DNA sequences that encode this CDR3 too. This chain uses TRBV6-1 with TRBJ2-7; D gene ambiguous. V lost 5 bases and J 4 bases, leaving 3 bases between the germline ends. Germline assignment: CDR1 MNHNS and CDR2 SASEGT. The CDR3 totals 10 residues. The CDR3 here is CASSLYEQYF. In DNA, the CDR3 is TGTGCCAGCAGTCTATACGAGCAGTACTTC.

The CDR3 nucleotides read TGCAGCGTTGAGAGGAGGGGGGATACGTACGAGCAGTACTTC. Residues: CSVERRGDTYEQYF. V and J are TRBV29-1 and TRBJ2-7; possibly TRBD1 or TRBD2 for D (6 bases each). The V end lost 3 bases, the J end lost 4 bases, and 16 bases lay between the germline ends. The CDR3 has 14 amino acids. Germline assignment: CDR1 SQVTM and CDR2 ANQGSEA.